This T cell receptor (beta chain) comes out of a study of cytomegalovirus exposure and HLA in healthy donors. Healthy bone marrow donors supplied every sample. Points on this clone: Its antigen is not identified.

PCR used 60 Vbeta primers and 13 Jbeta primers. TCRdb keeps only in-frame clones here, not all; method: immunoSEQ multiplex PCR. The repertoire holds under 200,000 clones, with 60% to 85% as singletons. General study points: Most CMV-associated TCR beta chains were later found to appear HLA-restricted. Most TCRs appeared rarely, but some public TCRs recurred in many donors. With later analysis, a missense DCLRE1C variant became linked to TCR beta V- and J-gene trimming.

Germline V CDR1 and CDR2: SGHAT, FQDESV (reference sequence). Trimming cost V 4 bases and J 2 bases, with 8 bases left between them. This CDR3 comprises 13 residues. The sample was PBMCs. The chain couples TRBV11-1 to TRBJ2-5; possibly TRBD1 for D (5 bases). This TCR came from a woman aged 40 to 50 in good health and CMV-seropositive. CDR3: CASSYRRQETQYF. The CDR3 DNA reads as TGTGCCAGCAGCTACAGGAGACAAGAGACCCAGTACTTC. The full variable domain, its missing parts supplied by reference TRBV11-1 and TRBJ2-5, is EAEVAQSPRYKITEKSQAVAFWCDPISGHATLYWYRQILGQGPELLVQFQDESVVDDSQLPKDRFSAERLKGVDSTLKIQPAELGDSAMYLCASSYRRQETQYFGPGTRLLVL.